One sample yielded the 20 T cell receptor beta chains listed below, sequenced in a study of T-cell reconstitution after alpha-beta-depleted transplantation in children. The TCRbeta library was prepared with unique molecular identifiers. TCRdb recomputed calls from the PCR reads with MiXCR, one row per CDR3 protein. The data show about 58,000 distinct CDR3 sequences, 35% to 55% seen once. Sequencing used PBMCs, mostly from graft donor cells, obtained 360 days after TCRalphabeta/CD19-depleted stem cell transplant. The receptors come from a male patient under 18 who had a stem cell transplant for acute lymphoblastic leukemia, so the T cells may come from the graft donor.

The rearrangement links TRBV13 to TRBJ2-7, with TRBD1 as a possible D gene (5 bases). The CDR3 is 13 amino acids. Germline CDR1 is PRHDT and CDR2 is FYEKMQ (reference sequence). Trimming removed 8 bases at V and 5 bases at J, with 16 bases between. CDR3 nucleotides: TGTGCCAGCCGTGGCAGGGCAAAGGACGAGCAGTACTTC. This codes for CASRGRAKDEQYF.

J is TRBJ2-5 and V is TRBV20-1; maybe TRBD2 (6 bases). The CDR3 extends over 15 amino acids. Trimming cost V 6 bases and J 0 bases, with 17 bases left between them. CDR1 and CDR2 from the germline V gene are DFQATT and SNEGSKA (reference sequence). The CDR3 bases are TGCAGTGCCCTAGTGTCAGGGAGGTACCAAGAGACCCAGTACTTC. Amino acid sequence: CSALVSGRYQETQYF.

The chain links TRBV9 to TRBJ2-7, with D possibly matching TRBD2 (5 bases). The V gene's germline CDR1 is SGDLS and CDR2 YYNGEE. Trimming took 3 bases from V and 5 from J, leaving 18 bases between them. CDR3 length: 15 amino acids. This chain's CDR3 is CASSARERAGDEQYF. The CDR3 nucleotides are TGTGCCAGCAGCGCCCGGGAACGGGCGGGCGACGAGCAGTACTTC. Together with reference TRBV9 and TRBJ2-7, the CDR3 gives the full variable domain: DSGVTQTPKHLITATGQRVTLRCSPRSGDLSVYWYQQSLDQGLQFLIQYYNGEERAKGNILERFSAQQFPDLHSELNLSSLELGDSALYFCASSARERAGDEQYFGPGTRLTVT.

This clonotype was observed once. V gene TRBV9 combines with J gene TRBJ2-7, with unresolved D. Trimming removed 0 bases from V and 0 bases from J, with 10 bases in between. The CDR3 spans 15 residues. Germline V gene lookup returns CDR1 SGDLS and CDR2 YYNGEE. The CDR3 DNA reads as TGTGCCAGCAGCGTAGACAGCTCTATCTCCTACGAGCAGTACTTC. It yields the protein CASSVDSSISYEQYF.

The gene calls are TRBV27 and TRBJ2-6; tentatively, D is TRBD2 (5 bases). This CDR3 has 16 amino acids. Germline lookup yields CDR1 MNHEY and CDR2 SMNVEV (reference sequence). V lost 3 bases and J lost 0, with 9 bases in between. The CDR3 coding sequence is TGTGCCAGCAGTTTTGGAGGTCCCTCTGGGGCCAACGTCCTGACTTTC. This translates into CASSFGGPSGANVLTF.

The rearrangement uses TRBV7-9 and TRBJ1-4, with D hard to call. The CDR3 has 11 residues. Germline CDR1 and CDR2: SEHNR and FQNEAQ (reference sequence). Trimming took 5 bases from V and 5 from J, leaving 3 bases between them. CDR3: CASSPNEKLFF. CDR3 sequence (DNA): TGTGCCAGCAGCCCGAATGAAAAACTGTTTTTT.

The chain carries TRBV18 and TRBJ2-7; no definite D call. V shed 3 bases and J shed 3 bases, with 21 bases lying between them. Germline V gene lookup returns CDR1 KGHSH and CDR2 LQKENI. CDR3 size: 17 residues. The CDR3 reads CASSPSLGPKSDYEQYF. CDR3 nucleotides: TGTGCCAGCTCACCGTCCCTGGGCCCCAAATCTGACTACGAGCAGTACTTC.

This clonotype was detected a few times. The rearrangement joins TRBV4-2 to TRBJ2-7; D perhaps matches TRBD1 (5 bases). Germline values: CDR1 LGHNA, CDR2 YNFKEQ. The CDR3 consists of 18 residues. Trimming removed 0 bases at V and 0 bases at J, with 18 bases between. The CDR3 nucleotides are TGTGCCAGCAGCCAAGATGGATTTCCACAGGCCCTCTCCTACGAGCAGTACTTC. Protein: CASSQDGFPQALSYEQYF.

The V call is TRBV28, the J call TRBJ2-3; 8 bases match TRBD1. The junction had 3 bases not matched to a gene; V was cut back by 6 bases and J by 10 bases. CDR1 and CDR2 from the germline V gene are MDHEN and SYDVKM. CDR3 size: 11 residues. The CDR3 reads CASSTDRAQYF. CDR3 nucleotides: TGTGCCAGCAGCACGGACAGGGCGCAGTATTTT.

This clonotype was found many times. V and J are TRBV12-3 or TRBV12-4 and TRBJ2-2; D is uncertain. Trimming took 5 bases from V and 7 from J, leaving 8 bases between them. The CDR3 runs 12 residues. CDR3 in amino acids: CASSVHHGELFF. The CDR3 DNA reads TGTGCCAGCAGTGTGCATCACGGGGAGCTGTTTTTT.

This rearrangement joins TRBV6-5 to TRBJ1-4, with 7 bases identical to TRBD1. V gave up 4 bases and J gave up 8 bases; unmatched junction bases: 16. The CDR3 is 17 amino acids. The V gene's germline CDR1 is MNHEY and CDR2 SVGAGI. CDR3 region: CASSFTLPGQLREKLFF. The CDR3 region has the DNA TGTGCCAGCAGTTTCACTCTTCCGGGACAGCTGCGGGAAAAACTGTTTTTT.

The rearrangement uses TRBV7-2 and TRBJ1-1; D may be TRBD1 (5 bases). CDR1 and CDR2 from the germline V gene are SGHTA and FQGNSA. Trimming pared 4 bases from V and 6 bases from J, leaving 21 bases between. This CDR3 has 16 residues. CDR3 sequence (DNA): TGTGCCAGCAGCTCTAGAGCCCAGGGACTGGGACCTGAAGCTTTCTTT. It encodes CASSSRAQGLGPEAFF.

The CDR3 DNA sequence: TGCGCCAGCAGAACGGACAGGTCCGCAGATACGCAGTATTTT. Protein: CASRTDRSADTQYF. V usage is TRBV5-1 and J usage is TRBJ2-3, with 7 bases identical to TRBD1. V lost 5 bases, J lost 4 bases, and 7 bases stayed unmatched. The CDR3 is 14 residues long. Germline-derived CDR1 and CDR2 are SGHRS and YFSETQ.

This clonotype was seen only a few times. CDR3 sequence: CASSSEPSLAEQFF. The CDR3 nucleotides read TGCGCCAGCAGCTCAGAACCTTCCCTAGCTGAGCAGTTCTTC. The J gene is TRBJ2-1, the V gene TRBV5-1; a possible D gene is TRBD2 (5 bases). The germline V gene has CDR1 SGHRS and CDR2 YFSETQ. V lost 3 bases, J lost 9 bases, and 16 bases lay in between. The CDR3 totals 14 residues.

The gene calls are TRBV28 and TRBJ2-5, with 12 bases aligning to TRBD2. The V and J ends lost 6 bases and 0 bases, in that order; junction bases with no gene match: 5. In germline, CDR1 is MDHEN, CDR2 SYDVKM. The CDR3 loop spans 16 amino acids. CDR3 DNA sequence: TGTGCCAGCAGCCCATGGACTAGCGGGGACCAAGAGACCCAGTACTTC. Translating gives CASSPWTSGDQETQYF.

This clonotype was detected a few times. This rearrangement joins TRBV6-6 to TRBJ2-7; D not resolved. Germline CDR1 MNHNY, CDR2 SVGAGI (reference sequence). The V gene lost 7 bases and the J gene lost 3 bases, with 10 bases spanning the gap. The CDR3 loop spans 12 amino acids. The CDR3 coding sequence is TGTGCCAGCACCCGGGCCTTCTACGAGCAGTACTTC. Protein: CASTRAFYEQYF.

The V and J genes are TRBV9 and TRBJ2-7; weak D call: TRBD2 (5 bases). The CDR3 covers 15 residues. V shed 0 bases and J shed 3 bases, with 13 bases lying between them. Germline values: CDR1 SGDLS, CDR2 YYNGEE. CDR3 nucleotides: TGTGCCAGCAGCGTAGATTGGGGAGTGGGCTACGAGCAGTACTTC. It yields the protein CASSVDWGVGYEQYF. Drawing the rest from reference TRBV9 and TRBJ2-7, the complete variable domain is DSGVTQTPKHLITATGQRVTLRCSPRSGDLSVYWYQQSLDQGLQFLIQYYNGEERAKGNILERFSAQQFPDLHSELNLSSLELGDSALYFCASSVDWGVGYEQYFGPGTRLTVT.

This clonotype was picked up a small number of times. The chain has TRBV6-1 and TRBJ2-7; no reliable D call. CDR1 is MNHNS, CDR2 SASEGT, per germline. The CDR3 is 14 amino acids. V lost 5 bases to trimming and J lost 2 bases, with 13 bases between them. In DNA, the CDR3 is TGTGCCAGCAGTCGTCCGACTGCAACCTACGAGCAGTACTTC. It yields the protein CASSRPTATYEQYF.

The chain has TRBV11-2 and TRBJ2-2, with D tentatively TRBD1 or TRBD2 (5 bases each). The V end was cut by 3 bases, the J end by 6 bases, with 14 bases between. CDR1 and CDR2 from the germline V gene are SGHAT and FQNNGV. The CDR3 contains 15 residues. CDR3 DNA sequence: TGTGCCAGCAGCTTTATCGGGGCTACCTCCGGGGAGCTGTTTTTT. As protein: CASSFIGATSGELFF.

The chain carries TRBV19 and TRBJ2-3; no clear D gene. In germline, CDR1 is LNHDA, CDR2 SQIVND (reference sequence). The CDR3 runs to 15 residues. Trimming removed 6 bases at V and 0 bases at J, with 13 bases between. The CDR3 here is CASRASHRSTDTQYF. CDR3 coding DNA: TGTGCCAGTAGAGCGAGCCACCGTAGCACAGATACGCAGTATTTT.